This entry lists 15 T cell receptor beta chains sequenced from one sample in a study of T cells in Graves' hyperthyroidism and ophthalmopathy. The TCR beta CDR3 regions underwent amplification using RNA transcripts as the source. The HTBI primer set was used in a first-round RT-PCR of the TCR CDR3. TCRdb passed the multiplex PCR reads through MiXCR, listing each CDR3 protein once. This sample has about 700,000 distinct CDR3 sequences, with 11% to 15% found just once. What was sequenced was blood. The receptors were sampled from a young woman with Graves' hyperthyroidism.

This clonotype was seen repeatedly, ten times or more. The rearrangement uses TRBV7-2 and TRBJ1-1, with a tentative D call TRBD1 (6 bases). V was pared by 2 bases and J by 1 base, with 11 bases between. In germline, CDR1 is SGHTA, CDR2 FQGNSA. The CDR3 extends over 15 amino acids. The CDR3: CASSLTGYGNTEAFF. CDR3 coding DNA: TGTGCCAGCAGCTTAACAGGGTACGGGAACACTGAAGCTTTCTTT.

This clonotype was recorded at least ten times. V gene TRBV18 combines with J gene TRBJ2-7, with D uncertain. The CDR3 contains 16 residues. From germline, CDR1 is KGHSH and CDR2 LQKENI. The V end was cut by 0 bases, the J end by 5 bases, with 17 bases between. CDR3 sequence reads: CASSPPTGLRVHEQYF. DNA of the CDR3: TGTGCCAGCTCACCACCCACCGGTCTTCGCGTCCACGAGCAGTACTTC.

With respect to this clonotype: This could be a read error, since a much larger clone is one nucleotide away. The genes are TRBV5-4 and TRBJ2-7, with a weak D call TRBD2 (6 bases). The end of the DNA fits TRBJ2-1 better, so the J call may be wrong. Germline V lookup: CDR1 SGHNT, CDR2 YYREEE (reference sequence). The CDR3 loop spans 16 amino acids. The CDR3 loop is CASSPAGGTPGYEQFF. DNA for the CDR3: TGTGCCAGCAGCCCCGCCGGCGGGACGCCGGGCTACGAGCAGTTCTTC.

V and J are TRBV5-1 and TRBJ2-1; D gene unclear. Trimming took 4 bases from V and 8 from J, leaving 16 bases between them. The CDR3 is 14 amino acids. Germline V lookup: CDR1 SGHRS, CDR2 YFSETQ. CDR3 protein: CASSISSYLHEQFF. CDR3 sequence (DNA): TGCGCCAGCAGCATCTCTTCCTACCTCCATGAGCAGTTCTTC. The full variable domain, in which reference TRBV5-1 and TRBJ2-1 provide the parts outside the CDR3, is KAGVTQTPRYLIKTRGQQVTLSCSPISGHRSVSWYQQTPGQGLQFLFEYFSETQRNKGNFPGRFSGRQFSNSRSEMNVSTLELGDSALYLCASSISSYLHEQFFGPGTRLTVL.

This chain links TRBV20-1 with TRBJ2-2; D possibly corresponds to TRBD2 (6 bases). The CDR3 is 14 residues long. Germline lookup yields CDR1 DFQATT and CDR2 SNEGSKA (reference sequence). Deletions cut 3 bases from V and 3 bases from J, with 11 bases between. The CDR3 nucleotides are TGCAGTGCTAGCGGCAGGAGGGACACCGGGGAGCTGTTTTTT. It codes for CSASGRRDTGELFF.

In this sample, this clonotype turned up many times. The genes are TRBV24-1 and TRBJ2-2; TRBD1 is a possible D gene (6 bases). V lost 4 bases and J 2 bases, leaving 13 bases between the germline ends. The germline CDR1 and CDR2 sequences are KGHDR and SFDVKD. CDR3 length equals 16 residues. For the CDR3, the DNA is TGTGCCACCAGTGAGGCCGGGACACTTAACACCGGGGAGCTGTTTTTT. It encodes CATSEAGTLNTGELFF.

This clonotype was seen repeatedly, ten times or more. The chain couples TRBV13 to TRBJ1-2; maybe TRBD1 (6 bases). The CDR3 covers 16 residues. Trimming took off 5 bases at V and 3 bases at J, with 19 bases between the two ends. Germline values: CDR1 PRHDT, CDR2 FYEKMQ (reference sequence). CDR3 bases: TGTGCCAGCAGCCATCGACAGGAAGAACTCTACTATGGCTACACCTTC. The encoded protein is CASSHRQEELYYGYTF. Together with reference TRBV13 and TRBJ1-2, the CDR3 gives the full variable domain: AAGVIQSPRHLIKEKRETATLKCYPIPRHDTVYWYQQGPGQDPQFLISFYEKMQSDKGSIPDRFSAQQFSDYHSELNMSSLELGDSALYFCASSHRQEELYYGYTFGSGTRLTVV.

V gene TRBV19 combines with J gene TRBJ2-2, with D hard to call. The germline CDR1 and CDR2 sequences are LNHDA and SQIVND (reference sequence). CDR3 size: 15 residues. V lost 2 bases and J 0 bases, leaving 7 bases between the germline ends. The CDR3 spells CASSISIANTGELFF. The CDR3, as DNA: TGTGCCAGTAGTATATCAATAGCGAACACCGGGGAGCTGTTTTTT.

This clonotype was recorded a few times. The gene calls are TRBV19 and TRBJ1-2; 7 positions match TRBD1. This CDR3 spans 16 amino acids. CDR1 LNHDA and CDR2 SQIVND come from the germline V gene (reference sequence). Trimming cost V 7 bases and J 0 bases; bases outside gene matches: 11. The CDR3, as DNA: TGTGCCAGTAATATTCCCCGGACAGGAGCTAACTATGGCTACACCTTC. As protein: CASNIPRTGANYGYTF.

This clonotype has ten or more counts. The chain links TRBV3-1 to TRBJ2-1; TRBD2 might be the D (6 bases). The CDR3 is 14 residues long. CDR1 and CDR2 from the germline V gene are LGHDT and YNNKEL (reference sequence). Trimming shortened V by 4 bases and J by 4 bases, and 11 bases separated the two germline ends. This CDR3 reads CASSLGSKYNEQFF. In DNA form, the CDR3 reads TGTGCCAGCAGCCTCGGGAGTAAGTACAATGAGCAGTTCTTC.

The chain is built from TRBV4-2 and TRBJ1-1, with D hard to call. Trimming removed 1 base from V and 1 base from J, with 10 bases in between. The CDR3 is 15 amino acids. The V gene's germline CDR1 is LGHNA and CDR2 YNFKEQ. The CDR3 DNA reads TGTGCCAGCAGCCAAGGCCGGGGAGGGAACACTGAAGCTTTCTTT. It encodes CASSQGRGGNTEAFF.

The chain carries TRBV13 and TRBJ2-1; 10 bases line up with TRBD2. CDR3 length: 16 amino acids. Germline CDR1 and CDR2: PRHDT and FYEKMQ (reference sequence). The ends lost 4 bases at V and 3 bases at J; junction bases unmatched: 6. CDR3 amino acids: CASSSLAGAVYNEQFF. As DNA, the CDR3 is TGTGCCAGCAGCTCCCTAGCGGGAGCGGTCTACAATGAGCAGTTCTTC.

This clonotype was counted ten times or more. The V and J genes are TRBV10-1 and TRBJ1-1; D not resolved. CDR1 is WNHNN, CDR2 SYGVQD, per germline (reference sequence). The CDR3 contains 13 residues. Trimming shortened V by 6 bases and J by 4 bases, and 12 bases separated the two germline ends. CDR3 sequence: CASSRARGTEAFF. The CDR3 DNA reads TGCGCCAGCAGCCGGGCCCGGGGCACTGAAGCTTTCTTT.

This clonotype was counted at least ten times. The CDR3 region is CSAREPTRVGANYGYTF. The CDR3 DNA reads TGCAGTGCTAGAGAACCCACTAGGGTGGGAGCTAACTATGGCTACACCTTC. The V gene is TRBV20-1, the J gene TRBJ1-2; no firm D call. Germline lookup yields CDR1 DFQATT and CDR2 SNEGSKA (reference sequence). The germline V and J ends were trimmed by 0 bases and 0 bases, with 17 bases remaining between them. CDR3 length equals 17 residues.

The chain combines TRBV29-1 with TRBJ2-3; tentatively, D is TRBD2 (5 bases). V lost 2 bases and J lost 5, with 8 bases in between. The CDR3 has 12 residues. Germline CDR1 and CDR2: SQVTM and ANQGSEA. The DNA for the CDR3 is TGCAGCGTTGAACGACTAAAAGATACGCAGTATTTT. The encoded protein is CSVERLKDTQYF.